This T cell receptor (beta chain) was sequenced during a study of cytomegalovirus exposure and HLA in healthy donors. CDR1 and CDR2 (germline): MNHNS, SASEGT. This CDR3 has 12 amino acids. The V end lost 4 bases, the J end lost 10 bases, and 13 bases lay between the germline ends. The study, taken as a whole, reports: When analyzed later, a missense DCLRE1C variant was found to be linked to TCR beta V- and J-gene trimming.

Likely unrecorded immune exposures existed in these nominally healthy donors. This clone appeared once. Its antigen remains unknown. Amplification used 60 Vbeta primers and 13 Jbeta primers. Clones were sequenced by immunoSEQ multiplex PCR, and TCRdb holds only the in-frame ones, with some missing. Here the sample spans about 98,000 clones, about 74% being singletons. V is TRBV6-1 and J is TRBJ2-5; D ambiguous. The receptor's source is a man in his 60s in good health and CMV-seropositive. The source material was PBMCs. The CDR3 bases are TGTGCCAGCAGTGGGGCATCAAGGAACCAGTACTTC. Amino acid sequence: CASSGASRNQYF.